The sequence of this TCR beta chain was determined in a study of blood T cells in healthy people across ages (dated by TCRdb to 2015 to 2017). Context from the whole study: In model experiments, template switching captured roughly one uniquely barcoded TCR beta cDNA molecule for every two T cells. The donors were divided into four age groups: young (average about 15 years), middle-aged (around 41), aged (under 70) and long-lived (roughly 82). Donors of different ages were randomly distributed across sequencing lanes to avoid experimental bias. The study analyzed two additional independent replicas of 1 million unique cDNA reads from the same blood draw for two donors, one aged 18 to 29 and one aged 80 or older. Using deep sequencing normalized with unique cDNA molecular identifiers, the study measured how TCR beta repertoire diversity changes with age. Beyond this particular receptor, the publication reports: Donor CMV infection status was unknown, potentially confounding age-related changes in expanded clonotypes. Compared with the aged group, more naive CD4+ T cells, fewer expanded clones and increased TCR diversity were shown by the long-lived group, suggesting age selection. Because profiling used bulk unsorted PBMCs, naive and antigen-experienced compartments could not be compared conclusively. A strong correlation was found between observed TCR beta diversity and the percentage of naive T cells measured by flow cytometry. As age increased, observed TCR beta diversity per million T cells dropped in a roughly linear way, and a significant reduction was already evident by age roughly 40. Total diversity estimates from one million sequenced T cells were considered lower bounds and underestimates.

Systemically healthy Caucasian individuals from Russia, some 40 in total and aged roughly 6 to 95 years, were included as donors. Each donor gave 8 to 10 milliliters of peripheral blood, drawn into EDTA-treated Vacutainer tubes. PBMCs were isolated by Ficoll-Paque density-gradient centrifugation, with at least 6.5 million obtained per sample. Total RNA, at least 5 micrograms per sample, was extracted from PBMCs with Trizol reagent. The percentages of naive CD45RAhigh/CD27high T cells were determined by flow cytometry on a PBMC aliquot from every donor. With respect to this clonotype: The antigen it binds to is not known. Qualities for individual bases were not recorded, and no much larger clone is one base off.

The protocol used for the library was 5' RACE. Sequencing relied on an Illumina HiSeq 2500. A second about 7 to 12 cycle PCR used a sample-barcoded 5' primer and a J-beta primer mix. A unique molecular identifier was introduced onto each TCR beta cDNA molecule by a template-switch 5' adaptor carrying 12 random nucleotides. Each sample yielded at least 3 million CDR3-containing paired-end reads. All of the RNA was converted into first-strand cDNA using the Mint cDNA synthesis kit, with a TRBC-specific oligonucleotide serving as the primer. Following uracil-DNA glycosylase treatment, all cDNA underwent a first 18-cycle PCR with the universal primers M1SS and BC2_uni_R. The published analysis was carried out like this. For normalization, 1 million high-quality reads, each with a distinct molecular identifier, were randomly selected from each sample. Reads sharing molecular identifiers were discarded rather than binned into consensus sequences. CDR3 identification, clonotype clustering and error correction used MiTCR with a Q25 quality threshold and the strictest error-elimination algorithm. A nonparametric unseen species model with Euler transformation was used to estimate a lower bound on total TCR beta diversity. The public reads were run again by TCRdb, first through fastp at Q25 and then through MiXCR, and only productive beta chains were kept. Rows with one shared CDR3 protein collapse into an entry with the most common genes and DNA. TCRdb's processing, not the authors' own work, is the source of the V and J calls. The sample yields 1,500,000 or so distinct CDR3 sequences; approximately 39% were counted once. Roughly 3.7% of the sample is taken by the ten largest.

The germline V gene (reference sequence) gives CDR1 as DFQATT and CDR2 as SNEGSKA. From cysteine to phenylalanine, the CDR3 is 13 amino acids long. Only CDR3 DNA remains: 39 bases, in frame from the first base. Cut back by 0 bases and 4 bases, the V and J ends lie 9 bases apart. The sequence joins TRBV20-1 to TRBJ1-2; no confident D gene assignment can be made. The TCR was taken from a woman younger than 35 in good health. The sequencing sample was made of blood. The CDR3 loop reads CSARDLDRYGYTF. The nucleotide sequence reads TGCAGTGCTAGAGATCTGGACCGCTATGGCTACACCTTC.